The T cell receptor beta chain described here comes from a study of T-cell reconstitution after alpha-beta-depleted transplantation in children (dated by TCRdb to the mid-2010s). Describing the broader study: Using TCR repertoire profiling, the study followed T-cell immune reconstitution in a quantitative way in children after TCRalphabeta/CD19-depleted allogeneic hematopoietic cell transplantation.

General study outcomes and caveats: Over subsequent months, a decline in hyperexpanded clone frequencies was noted, and after one year, T-cell counts and TCRbeta diversity were mostly ascribed to newly produced T cells. The high TCRbeta diversity at day 60 in some patients was ascribed to recipient T cells and intrathymic progenitors that had survived conditioning. The apparently early recovery of alphabetaT-cell counts about two months after transplant reportedly depended on only several hundred rapidly expanded clones that came from non-depleted graft cells.

Libraries were built with PCR. The sequencer listed for this sample is Illumina HiSeq 2500. To normalize quantification of the TCRbeta repertoire, the TCR libraries were built with molecular barcoding that relied on unique molecular identifiers. TCRdb itself trimmed the public reads at Q25 with fastp, ran MiXCR and retained productive beta chains. Rows are unified per CDR3 protein, each entry keeping the most common DNA and genes. The sample table holds hundreds of thousands of distinct CDR3 sequences, of which roughly 13% were seen once. The ten largest clones take up 2.2% of the sample. The CDR3 goes from the cysteine to the phenylalanine over 13 residues. Only the CDR3 portion is preserved as DNA: 39 bases, with reading frame beginning at the first base. Germline trimming amounts to 8 bases on V and 8 bases on J, with 8 as the count of junction bases outside the gene matches. The germline V gene sets CDR1 to SGHNT and CDR2 to YENEEA.

Taken with the paper, the label for treatment or condition translates to: allogeneic hematopoietic cell transplantation with graft depleted of TCRalphabeta T cells and CD19 B cells. TCRalphabeta/CD19-depleted allogeneic hematopoietic cell grafts were given to the transplant recipients, all of whom were children. This clonotype has a handful of counts. Its antigen target is currently unknown. No per-base quality is available; no much larger clone lies one base away. The sequenced sample was PBMCs, mostly from graft donor cells, obtained 360 days after TCRalphabeta/CD19-depleted stem cell transplant. The receptor comes from a male patient younger than 18 who had a stem cell transplant for acute myeloid leukemia, so the T cells may come from the graft donor. This chain joins TRBV11-3 to TRBJ2-1; TRBD1 fits 8 bases in the junction. The DNA sequence is given as TGTGCCAGCCGGACAGGGTCGAGTGATGAGCAGTTCTTC. This translates into CASRTGSSDEQFF.